The T cell receptor beta chain under discussion was sequenced for a study of molecular identifiers for immune sequencing clone quantification. Study summary: RNA from 20,000 or 100,000 naive CD8 cells was split five ways in replicates, with four sequenced.

About this clonotype itself: Antigen specificity is unknown.

Each CDR3 protein is one row after TCRdb ran MiXCR on the PCR reads. In the table there are some 41,000 distinct CDR3 sequences, under 20% of which are singletons. Sorting was used to obtain naive CD8 T cells (CD8+CD4-CCR7+CD45RA+). The ends were cut back, 0 bases at V and 9 bases at J, with 12 bases in the middle. The CDR3 covers 15 residues. The study, taken as a whole, reports: The study found clones above 20 RNA copies held over 98% of effector molecules and under 1% in naive cells.

This chain joins TRBV23-1 and TRBJ1-6, with a weak D call TRBD1 (5 bases). TRBV23-1 is placed among ORFs of uncertain function. The receptor comes from a human donor in good health. Some libraries in this study had Jurkat cell RNA spiked in. Sequencing input: naive CD8+ T cells from blood, with Jurkat cell RNA spiked in. Subset meaning: FACS-sorted CD8+CD4-CCR7+CD45RA+ naive T cells. The CDR3 protein is CASSQSYQGGSPLHF. The CDR3 DNA is TGCGCCAGCAGTCAATCGTACCAGGGAGGTTCACCCCTCCACTTT.